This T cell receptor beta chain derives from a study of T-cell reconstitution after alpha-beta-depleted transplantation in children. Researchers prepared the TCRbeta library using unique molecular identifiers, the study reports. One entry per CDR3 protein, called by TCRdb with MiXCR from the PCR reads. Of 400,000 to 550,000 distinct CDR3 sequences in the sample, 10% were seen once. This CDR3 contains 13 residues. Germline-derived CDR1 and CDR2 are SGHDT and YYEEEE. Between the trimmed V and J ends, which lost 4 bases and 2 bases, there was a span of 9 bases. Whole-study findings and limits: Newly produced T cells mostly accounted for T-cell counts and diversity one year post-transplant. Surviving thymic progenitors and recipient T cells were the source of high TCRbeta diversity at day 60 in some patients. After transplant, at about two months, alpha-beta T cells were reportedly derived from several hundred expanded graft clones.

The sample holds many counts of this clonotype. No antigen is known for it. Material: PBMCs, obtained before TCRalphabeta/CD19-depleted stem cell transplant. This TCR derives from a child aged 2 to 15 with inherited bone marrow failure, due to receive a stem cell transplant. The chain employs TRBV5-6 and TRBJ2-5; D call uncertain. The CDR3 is CASSPSVQETQYF. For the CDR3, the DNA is TGTGCCAGCAGCCCCAGCGTTCAAGAGACCCAGTACTTC.